One and the same sample provided the 10 T cell receptor beta chains below, sequenced in a study of T cell repertoires in cytomegalovirus infection. TCRdb re-analysed the reads in MiXCR, keeping a single row per CDR3 protein. The sample has around 430,000 distinct CDR3 sequences; roughly 46% are singletons. No cognate antigen is known for these TCRs. Sequences were derived from cultured PBMCs, sampled from culture after CMV antigen stimulation. The receptors were sampled from a human donor in good health (CMV status not recorded). Some clones in this sample may be carry-over from other donors' samples.

The rearrangement uses TRBV27 and TRBJ2-1; no firm D call. The V end lost 4 bases, the J end lost 3 bases, and 10 bases lay between the germline ends. The CDR3 has 14 residues. Germline lookup yields CDR1 MNHEY and CDR2 SMNVEV (reference sequence). The DNA for the CDR3 is TGTGCCAGCAGTTCGGTTCAGTTCTACAATGAGCAGTTCTTC. Translation gives CASSSVQFYNEQFF.

This clonotype turned up a few times. This chain joins TRBV20-1 and TRBJ2-5, with a weak D call TRBD2 (6 bases). Per germline, CDR1 DFQATT and CDR2 SNEGSKA (reference sequence). The length of the CDR3 is 13 residues. V lost 3 bases to trimming and J lost 2 bases, with 10 bases between them. CDR3: CSASGDLQETQYF. CDR3 nucleotide sequence: TGCAGTGCTAGTGGGGACTTACAAGAGACCCAGTACTTC.

The genes are TRBV5-1 and TRBJ2-5; possible D gene TRBD2, 5 bases. This CDR3 is 17 amino acids long. Germline V CDR1 and CDR2: SGHRS, YFSETQ. Trimming stripped 4 bases from V and 2 bases from J, with 21 bases between. CDR3 sequence reads: CASSPSPGGGIQETQYF. The CDR3 DNA sequence: TGCGCCAGCAGCCCCTCCCCCGGTGGAGGTATACAAGAGACCCAGTACTTC. The full variable domain, in which reference TRBV5-1 and TRBJ2-5 provide the parts outside the CDR3, is KAGVTQTPRYLIKTRGQQVTLSCSPISGHRSVSWYQQTPGQGLQFLFEYFSETQRNKGNFPGRFSGRQFSNSRSEMNVSTLELGDSALYLCASSPSPGGGIQETQYFGPGTRLLVL.

The table lists this clonotype with a few counts. The chain links TRBV7-9 to TRBJ1-2; D is uncertain. Germline lookup yields CDR1 SEHNR and CDR2 FQNEAQ (reference sequence). V lost 7 bases and J lost 4, with 25 bases in between. The CDR3 spans 17 residues. DNA for the CDR3: TGTGCCAGCACCGAAGGGCCGGGAGGACGGAAATTCTATGGCTACACCTTC. Translating gives CASTEGPGGRKFYGYTF.

CDR3 DNA: TGTGCCAGCAGCCGCCATTGGGATAGCGGGGGGATGGAGACCCAGTACTTC. Translation gives CASSRHWDSGGMETQYF. The chain carries TRBV13 and TRBJ2-5; 10 nucleotides align to TRBD2. With 5 bases clipped from V and 5 bases from J, the junction kept 14 bases outside the gene matches. Germline V gene data show CDR1 as PRHDT and CDR2 as FYEKMQ (reference sequence). CDR3 length: 17 residues.

This clonotype was seen at least ten times. J is TRBJ2-3 and V is TRBV7-9, with 9 bases aligning to TRBD1. V lost 4 bases, J lost 0 bases, and 2 bases stayed unmatched. Germline V gene data show CDR1 as SEHNR and CDR2 as FQNEAQ (reference sequence). CDR3 length: 15 residues. CDR3 protein: CASSSGQGSTDTQYF. CDR3 bases: TGTGCCAGCAGCTCCGGACAGGGGAGCACAGATACGCAGTATTTT.

This CDR3 is CASRGRDSLNTEAFF. The CDR3 DNA follows: TGTGCCAGCAGGGGGAGGGACAGCCTGAACACTGAAGCTTTCTTT. The rearrangement links TRBV6-8 to TRBJ1-1; 7 bases are a match to TRBD1. This CDR3 is built from 15 residues. With V trimmed by 6 bases and J by 0 bases, 7 bases remained unmatched. Germline assignment: CDR1 MNHGY and CDR2 SAAAGT.

CDR3 nucleotide sequence: TGTGCCAGCAGTGGGGACTGGTTGGAGACCCAGTACTTC. This encodes CASSGDWLETQYF. The chain links TRBV6-1 to TRBJ2-5; possibly TRBD2 for D (6 bases). Deletions cut 4 bases from V and 5 bases from J, with 11 bases between. The CDR3 is 13 residues long. Germline-derived CDR1 and CDR2 are MNHNS and SASEGT.

There are a few counts of this clonotype. The chain has TRBV7-6 and TRBJ1-5; perhaps TRBD1 as D (6 bases). The CDR3 is made up of 17 amino acids. V dropped 5 bases and J dropped 5 bases, with 22 bases sitting between them. CDR1 is SGHVS and CDR2 is FNYEAQ in the germline V gene. Here the CDR3 DNA reads TGTGCCAGCAGCCCCCTGGGGCCAACAGGGAGGGATCAGCCCCAGCATTTT. It specifies CASSPLGPTGRDQPQHF. Based on the CDR3 plus reference TRBV7-6 and TRBJ1-5, the full variable domain is GAGVSQSPRYKVTKRGQDVALRCDPISGHVSLYWYRQALGQGPEFLTYFNYEAQQDKSGLPNDRFSAERPEGSISTLTIQRTEQRDSAMYRCASSPLGPTGRDQPQHFGDGTRLSIL.

This chain connects TRBV11-2 to TRBJ2-1; tentative D call: TRBD1 (6 bases). The CDR3 runs 14 residues. V was shortened by 5 bases and J by 10 bases, with 18 bases between the two germline ends. Germline V CDR1 and CDR2: SGHAT, FQNNGV. DNA for the CDR3: TGTGCCAGCAGCCCCTGGGGGCAGAGGGAAGAGCAGTTCTTC. Its protein product is CASSPWGQREEQFF.